Below, one T cell receptor beta chain is given with its context. V was pared by 4 bases and J by 5 bases, with 7 bases between. The length of the CDR3 is 12 residues. The germline CDR1 and CDR2 sequences are SGHNT and YYREEE (reference sequence). It was CD45RO-negative cells, positively selected for CCR7, that made up naive CD8 cells, with terminally differentiated effector memory CD45RA+ cells excluded. This entry is derived from a study of shared clonotypes between healthy human individuals. How the authors handled the data: Filtering differed because ImmunoSEQ produced junction-only sequences that carried no quality scores. This table comes from immunoSEQ multiplex PCR, and its TCRdb copy is limited to in-frame clones, with some not included. The V and J calls and clone size are taken from that table; D and trimming were inferred from the DNA. The sample contains about 800,000 clones, around 96% of which appear only once.

The clonotype comes from a man younger than 40 in good health. Source material: naive CD8+ T cells sorted from blood. The chain has TRBV5-4 and TRBJ2-1; D not resolved. The CDR3 nucleotides read TGTGCCAGCAGCGCCATCAACAATGAGCAGTTCTTC. Residues: CASSAINNEQFF.